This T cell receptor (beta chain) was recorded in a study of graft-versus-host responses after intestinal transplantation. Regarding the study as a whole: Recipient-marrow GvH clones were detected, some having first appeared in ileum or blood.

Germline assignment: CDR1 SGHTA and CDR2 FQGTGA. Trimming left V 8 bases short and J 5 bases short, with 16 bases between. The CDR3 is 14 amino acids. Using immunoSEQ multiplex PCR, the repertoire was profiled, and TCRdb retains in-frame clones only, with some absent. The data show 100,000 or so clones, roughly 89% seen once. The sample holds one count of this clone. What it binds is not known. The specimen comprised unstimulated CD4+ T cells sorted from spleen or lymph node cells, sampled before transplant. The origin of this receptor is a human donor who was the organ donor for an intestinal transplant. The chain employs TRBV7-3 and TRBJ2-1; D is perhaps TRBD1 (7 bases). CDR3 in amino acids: CASRAAGGNNEQFF. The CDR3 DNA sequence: TGTGCCAGCCGAGCGGCAGGGGGGAACAATGAGCAGTTCTTC. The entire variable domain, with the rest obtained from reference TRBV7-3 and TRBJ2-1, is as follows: GAGVSQTPSNKVTEKGKYVELRCDPISGHTALYWYRQSLGQGPEFLIYFQGTGAADDSGLPNDRFFAVRPEGSVSTLKIQRTERGDSAVYLCASRAAGGNNEQFFGPGTRLTVL.